The 18 T cell receptor beta chains listed next were all sequenced from one sample in a study of identical twins. TCRdb fed the 5' RACE reads into MiXCR, producing one record per CDR3 protein. The profile shows 1.5 million to 2 million distinct CDR3 sequences, 25% to 35% of them singletons. Sequenced: cord blood. These TCRs come from a newborn girl in good health.

A remark on this clonotype: This CDR3 is missing its conserved last phenylalanine or tryptophan, likely due to a read error. This chain joins TRBV7-9 and TRBJ2-7; the match to TRBD2 covers 11 bases. Germline V lookup: CDR1 SEHNR, CDR2 FQNEAQ (reference sequence). This CDR3 comprises 17 residues. The V gene end was trimmed by 5 bases and the J gene end by 0 bases; junction bases not matched to a gene: 9. The CDR3 sequence: CASSPTSGRISSYEQYL. The CDR3 nucleotides are TGTGCCAGCAGCCCAACTAGCGGGAGAATTAGCTCCTACGAGCAGTACTTA.

This chain joins TRBV4-1 and TRBJ2-3, with a tentative D call TRBD2 (6 bases). V was pared by 2 bases and J by 0 bases, with 12 bases between. CDR3 length equals 16 residues. CDR1 MGHRA and CDR2 YSYEKL come from the germline V gene. In nucleotides, the CDR3 is TGCGCCAGCAGCCAATATAGCGGAGGGAGCACAGATACGCAGTATTTT. Amino acids: CASSQYSGGSTDTQYF.

The rearrangement links TRBV21-1 to TRBJ1-5; the table gives TRBD1 as D, unverified against the DNA. TRBV21-1 is noted as a pseudogene. The CDR3 runs to 16 residues. The CDR3 region is CASSKCFQGRAQPQHF. The CDR3, as DNA: TGTGCCAGCAGCAAATGTTTCCAGGGGAGAGCTCAGCCCCAGCATTTT.

This clonotype was seen only a few times. The rearrangement uses TRBV28 and TRBJ2-1, with D hard to call. The V end lost 6 bases, the J end lost 5 bases, and 20 bases lay between the germline ends. This CDR3 comprises 16 residues. CDR1 and CDR2 (germline): MDHEN, SYDVKM. CDR3: CASSQYVSSTHNEQFF. Here the CDR3 DNA reads TGTGCCAGCAGCCAATACGTTAGCAGCACCCACAATGAGCAGTTCTTC.

V is TRBV6-6 and J is TRBJ2-2; D is uncertain. The CDR3 runs to 16 residues. Germline CDR1 and CDR2: MNHNY and SVGAGI (reference sequence). V was trimmed by 2 bases and J by 3 bases, leaving 13 bases between them. CDR3 region: CASSYISDTHTGELFF. CDR3 DNA sequence: TGTGCCAGCAGTTACATTTCGGATACCCACACCGGGGAGCTGTTTTTT.

The chain's CDR3 is CAISDTRDGSSTDTQYF. The CDR3 DNA reads TGTGCCATCAGTGACACCCGGGACGGATCTAGCACAGATACGCAGTATTTT. The J gene is TRBJ2-3, the V gene TRBV10-3; D could derive from TRBD1 or TRBD2 (5 bases each). Per the germline V gene, CDR1 is ENHRY and CDR2 is SYGVKD. The CDR3 covers 17 residues. Deletions cut 3 bases from V and 0 bases from J, with 16 bases between.

This clonotype came up a few times. This chain joins TRBV2 and TRBJ2-7; no clear D. Trimming shortened V by 7 bases and J by 2 bases, and 12 bases separated the two germline ends. CDR1 is SNHLY and CDR2 is FYNNEI in the germline V gene. The length of the CDR3 is 13 residues. As DNA, the CDR3 is TGTGCCAGCAAGAATCAGGTGGCCTACGAGCAGTACTTC. This gives the protein CASKNQVAYEQYF.

This clonotype was found a few times. The chain has TRBV18 and TRBJ1-2; D gene uncertain. From germline, CDR1 is KGHSH and CDR2 LQKENI. This CDR3 comprises 15 residues. Trimming removed 1 base at V and 1 base at J, with 10 bases between. CDR3: CASSPQNGGNYGYTF. The CDR3 nucleotides are TGTGCCAGCTCACCACAGAACGGCGGTAACTATGGCTACACCTTC. The full variable domain, its missing parts supplied by reference TRBV18 and TRBJ1-2, is NAGVMQNPRHLVRRRGQEARLRCSPMKGHSHVYWYRQLPEEGLKFMVYLQKENIIDESGMPKERFSAEFPKEGPSILRIQQVVRGDSAAYFCASSPQNGGNYGYTFGSGTRLTVV.

The J gene is TRBJ1-1, the V gene TRBV7-9; D not resolved. The CDR3 extends over 15 amino acids. Germline V lookup: CDR1 SEHNR, CDR2 FQNEAQ (reference sequence). Trimming took 2 bases from V and 6 from J, leaving 16 bases between them. CDR3 residues: CASSLSVLSTSEAFF. DNA of the CDR3: TGTGCCAGCAGCTTATCGGTCTTAAGTACATCTGAAGCTTTCTTT.

J is TRBJ2-3 and V is TRBV4-2; no reliable D call. Germline lookup yields CDR1 LGHNA and CDR2 YNFKEQ. This CDR3 has 16 amino acids. With 0 bases removed from V and 2 bases from J, the gap between germline ends came to 12 bases. CDR3 nucleotide sequence: TGTGCCAGCAGCCAAGACGGTTTAGGGCCCACAGATACGCAGTATTTT. Protein product: CASSQDGLGPTDTQYF.

The rearrangement joins TRBV21-1 to TRBJ2-7. TRBV21-1 is an annotated pseudogene. The CDR3 runs to 9 residues. The CDR3 loop is CASSRVQYF. CDR3 bases: TGTGCCAGCAGCAGGGTGCAGTACTTC.

This clonotype has more than one count but fewer than ten. V usage is TRBV7-2 and J usage is TRBJ2-3, with a weak D call TRBD2 (6 bases). The CDR3 runs to 14 residues. V dropped 0 bases and J dropped 7 bases, with 11 bases sitting between them. Germline CDR1 SGHTA, CDR2 FQGNSA. CDR3 residues: CASSLAGGHHTQYF. In nucleotides, the CDR3 is TGTGCCAGCAGCTTAGCGGGAGGCCATCATACGCAGTATTTT. The full variable domain, completed using reference TRBV7-2 and TRBJ2-3, is GAGVSQSPSNKVTEKGKDVELRCDPISGHTALYWYRQSLGQGLEFLIYFQGNSAPDKSGLPSDRFSAERTGGSVSTLTIQRTQQEDSAVYLCASSLAGGHHTQYFGPGTRLTVL.

The rearrangement uses TRBV29-1 and TRBJ1-2; maybe TRBD1 (6 bases). Germline V gene lookup returns CDR1 SQVTM and CDR2 ANQGSEA. V dropped 7 bases and J dropped 7 bases, with 16 bases sitting between them. This CDR3 spans 12 amino acids. CDR3: CSAGGRAAGYTF. In DNA, the CDR3 is TGCAGCGCTGGGGGCAGGGCGGCTGGCTACACCTTC.

The CDR3 sequence is CASSQEAGGNNYGYTF. CDR3 DNA sequence: TGTGCCAGCAGCCAAGAGGCAGGGGGCAATAACTATGGCTACACCTTC. This rearrangement joins TRBV4-2 to TRBJ1-2; 8 bases match TRBD1. V was clipped by 0 bases and J by 1 base; unmatched bases: 4. The CDR3 spans 16 residues. Germline loops: CDR1 LGHNA, CDR2 YNFKEQ.

This clonotype was picked up a small number of times. The J gene is TRBJ2-7, the V gene TRBV20-1; weak D call: TRBD1 (5 bases). The last part of the DNA fits TRBJ2-4 better; the J call may be wrong. Germline loops: CDR1 DFQATT, CDR2 SNEGSKA (reference sequence). There are 12 residues in the CDR3. CDR3 residues: CSARGGPAIQYF. In DNA form, the CDR3 reads TGCAGTGCTAGAGGGGGCCCTGCCATTCAGTACTTC.

This clonotype was detected ten times or more. The chain employs TRBV12-3 or TRBV12-4 and TRBJ1-2; D call uncertain. Between the trimmed V and J ends, which lost 3 bases and 7 bases, there was a span of 12 bases. The CDR3 contains 13 residues. DNA of the CDR3: TGTGCCAGCAGTTTTGAGTTTCGGGCTGGCTACACCTTC. As protein: CASSFEFRAGYTF.

This clonotype was picked up a small number of times. This CDR3 is CSADDRVMRYEQYF. CDR3 nucleotide sequence: TGCAGTGCGGATGACAGGGTGATGCGCTACGAGCAGTACTTC. The V gene is TRBV20-1, the J gene TRBJ2-7; 7 nucleotides align to TRBD1. The germline V gene encodes CDR1 DFQATT and CDR2 SNEGSKA (reference sequence). V lost 6 bases to trimming and J lost 3 bases; unmatched junction nucleotides: 11. CDR3 length: 14 amino acids.

The chain combines TRBV20-1 with TRBJ1-5, with D unclear. V lost 3 bases to trimming and J lost 4 bases, with 10 bases between them. There are 13 residues in the CDR3. Germline CDR1 and CDR2: DFQATT and SNEGSKA (reference sequence). CDR3 DNA: TGCAGTGCTAGGCTGGACGGTAATCAGCCCCAGCATTTT. Amino acids: CSARLDGNQPQHF.